The next 24 T cell receptor beta chains were all read from a single sample in a study of sequential checkpoint blockade in melanoma. Treatment reported: randomized to nivolumab then ipilimumab (arm A) or the reverse (arm B). The method was immunoSEQ multiplex PCR; TCRdb's version includes in-frame clones alone and lacks a portion of them. The repertoire has roughly 18,000 clones, around two thirds of them found once; the top ten carry about 11%. This material consisted of CD8+ T cells sorted from blood (inferred from file names), taken from a patient given nivolumab and ipilimumab in sequence. Receptors originate from a human donor with melanoma.

The chain recombines TRBV5-1 with TRBJ2-1; maybe TRBD1 (6 bases). The V gene's germline CDR1 is SGHRS and CDR2 YFSETQ. This CDR3 has 15 residues. V was trimmed by 1 base and J by 0 bases, leaving 8 bases between them. CDR3 sequence reads: CASSLSRGSYNEQFF. For the CDR3, the DNA is TGCGCCAGCAGCTTGTCCAGGGGCTCCTACAATGAGCAGTTCTTC.

The chain combines TRBV18 with TRBJ2-1; TRBD1 matches 7 bases. This CDR3 is built from 16 residues. The trim removed 5 bases at V and 3 bases at J, leaving 10 bases unmatched. Germline V gene data show CDR1 as KGHSH and CDR2 as LQKENI. CDR3 sequence reads: CASSTSRDRNYNEQFF. DNA of the CDR3: TGTGCCAGCTCAACCTCCCGGGACAGAAACTACAATGAGCAGTTCTTC.

V and J are TRBV27 and TRBJ2-3, with TRBD2 matching over 8 bases. J gave up 2 bases and V 7 bases, and 5 bases lay outside the gene matches. CDR3 length equals 14 residues. Germline-derived CDR1 and CDR2 are MNHEY and SMNVEV (reference sequence). The CDR3 DNA sequence: TGTGCCAGCACCCCGGGACTAGTCACAGATACGCAGTATTTT. It translates to CASTPGLVTDTQYF.

The rearrangement joins TRBV27 to TRBJ2-1; D call uncertain. Germline values: CDR1 MNHEY, CDR2 SMNVEV (reference sequence). This CDR3 comprises 15 residues. Trimming cost V 0 bases and J 1 base, with 7 bases left between them. This CDR3 is CASSLSQPSYNEQFF. As DNA, the CDR3 is TGTGCCAGCAGTTTATCACAGCCTTCCTACAATGAGCAGTTCTTC.

This chain joins TRBV21-1 and TRBJ2-1; the D call in the table, TRBD1, was not verified against the DNA. TRBV21-1 is termed a pseudogene. This CDR3 comprises 14 residues. CDR3 bases: TGTGCCAGCAGCAAAGCGCTTTGGGCCTCCGACAAGTTCTTC. Translated: CASSKALWASDKFF.

This clone was picked up a small number of times. The genes are TRBV9 and TRBJ1-2; 8 bases match TRBD1. This CDR3 contains 15 residues. Trimming removed 3 bases from V and 2 bases from J; junction bases left unmatched: 6. Per germline, CDR1 SGDLS and CDR2 YYNGEE. The CDR3 DNA reads as TGTGCCAGCAGCGGACAGGGGATACAAAACTATGGCTACACCTTC. Translating it yields CASSGQGIQNYGYTF.

V gene TRBV4-3 combines with J gene TRBJ2-5; TRBD1 might be the D (6 bases). Germline CDR1 is LGHNA and CDR2 is YSLEER. The ends were cut back, 1 base at V and 0 bases at J, with 24 bases in the middle. This CDR3 contains 20 residues. CDR3 region: CASSQVPRGREDFYQETQYF. CDR3 sequence (DNA): TGCGCCAGCAGCCAAGTGCCCAGGGGACGGGAAGATTTTTACCAAGAGACCCAGTACTTC.

The chain employs TRBV28 and TRBJ1-5; unclear D gene. The germline V and J ends were trimmed by 6 bases and 0 bases, with 9 bases remaining between them. This CDR3 contains 14 residues. The V gene's germline CDR1 is MDHEN and CDR2 SYDVKM. The CDR3 sequence is CASRWEYSNQPQHF. In DNA, the CDR3 is TGTGCCAGCAGATGGGAGTATAGCAATCAGCCCCAGCATTTT.

Only one count was recorded for this clone. The J gene is TRBJ1-1, the V gene TRBV29-1; perhaps TRBD1 as D (6 bases). V lost 4 bases and J lost 7, with 13 bases in between. The V gene's germline CDR1 is SQVTM and CDR2 ANQGSEA. CDR3 length: 12 amino acids. Here the CDR3 DNA reads TGCAGCGTTGGCGTGGACAGTAGTGAAGCTTTCTTT. It translates to CSVGVDSSEAFF.

The chain employs TRBV7-9 and TRBJ2-7, with 9 bases aligning to TRBD1. J gave up 5 bases and V 5 bases, and 13 bases lay outside the gene matches. The CDR3 extends over 16 amino acids. Germline CDR1 is SEHNR and CDR2 is FQNEAQ (reference sequence). The DNA for the CDR3 is TGTGCCAGCAGCCCTGTAACAGGGGGCGCGTTTCACGAGCAGTACTTC. Translation gives CASSPVTGGAFHEQYF.

The sample holds one count of this clone. The gene calls are TRBV18 and TRBJ2-2; D perhaps matches TRBD2 (5 bases). Between the trimmed V and J ends, which lost 4 bases and 5 bases, there was a span of 11 bases. This CDR3 contains 14 residues. From germline, CDR1 is KGHSH and CDR2 LQKENI. CDR3 nucleotide sequence: TGTGCCAGCTCACGATTCGGGAATACCGGGGAGCTGTTTTTT. Amino acid sequence: CASSRFGNTGELFF.

This clone ranks as medium-sized. The J gene is TRBJ2-2, the V gene TRBV5-1; TRBD2 matches at 10 bases. This CDR3 spans 18 amino acids. The J segment lost 3 bases and the V segment lost 3 bases, leaving 11 bases of the junction unmatched. CDR1 SGHRS and CDR2 YFSETQ come from the germline V gene. CDR3 nucleotides: TGCGCCAGCAGCTGGGAGCGGGAGGGCCAGTACGACACCGGGGAGCTGTTTTTT. Its protein product is CASSWEREGQYDTGELFF.

The chain couples TRBV27 to TRBJ2-1, with 7 bases that match TRBD2. Germline trimming cut 4 bases from V and 10 bases from J; bases unmatched to any gene: 13. The CDR3 covers 15 residues. Germline V gene sequence: CDR1 MNHEY, CDR2 SMNVEV (reference sequence). The CDR3 region has the DNA TGTGCCAGCAGTTCCGGACTAGTGCCTACGAGGGAGCAGTTCTTC. The encoded protein is CASSSGLVPTREQFF.

This sequence joins TRBV27 and TRBJ2-7; TRBD1 matches 10 bases. This CDR3 region has 14 residues. From germline, CDR1 is MNHEY and CDR2 SMNVEV (reference sequence). J was trimmed by 6 bases and V by 5 bases; bases with no gene match: 7. CDR3 coding DNA: TGTGCCAGCAGTCCGGCGACAGGGGGCCTCGAGCAGTACTTC. Amino acids: CASSPATGGLEQYF.

This clone has a handful of counts. This chain uses TRBV27 with TRBJ1-6; TRBD1 matches 8 bases. Germline CDR1 and CDR2: MNHEY and SMNVEV (reference sequence). J gave up 9 bases and V 2 bases, and 6 bases lay outside the gene matches. This CDR3 is 15 amino acids long. Here the CDR3 DNA reads TGTGCCAGCAGTTTAAGCCCGGACAGGGCTTCACCCCTCCACTTT. It translates to CASSLSPDRASPLHF.

This chain uses TRBV30 with TRBJ2-2; D is ambiguous. Trimming removed 5 bases at V and 4 bases at J, with 5 bases between. The length of the CDR3 is 11 residues. Germline lookup yields CDR1 GTSNPN and CDR2 SVGIG (reference sequence). CDR3 in DNA: TGTGCCTGGGACTCCACCGGGGAGCTGTTTTTT. This encodes CAWDSTGELFF.

The chain combines TRBV4-2 with TRBJ2-5; 9 nucleotides agree with TRBD1. V dropped 4 bases and J dropped 2; count of bases not matched to a gene: 14. The CDR3 is 18 residues long. Germline CDR1 and CDR2: LGHNA and YNFKEQ. The CDR3 region has the DNA TGTGCCAGCAGCCCAGGGACAGGGTATCGGGGCTTACAAGAGACCCAGTACTTC. The encoded protein is CASSPGTGYRGLQETQYF.

The genes are TRBV7-8 and TRBJ2-3, with 9 bases fitting TRBD1. This CDR3 has 15 amino acids. The germline CDR1 and CDR2 sequences are SGHVS and FQNEAQ. The ends lost 4 bases at V and 3 bases at J; junction bases unmatched: 5. CDR3 amino acids: CASSSSGTGTDTQYF. CDR3 nucleotide sequence: TGTGCCAGCAGCTCGTCCGGGACAGGGACAGATACGCAGTATTTT.

The gene calls are TRBV5-1 and TRBJ2-1; TRBD2 might be the D (6 bases). This CDR3 has 16 residues. Germline assignment: CDR1 SGHRS and CDR2 YFSETQ. V lost 4 bases and J 9 bases, leaving 23 bases between the germline ends. CDR3 amino acids: CASSKTGTASVGEQFF. DNA of the CDR3: TGCGCCAGCAGCAAAACCGGGACTGCGAGTGTCGGTGAGCAGTTCTTC.

The chain carries TRBV13 and TRBJ1-5; D is ambiguous. The CDR3 is 15 amino acids. The V and J ends lost 1 base and 6 bases respectively, with 13 bases between them. Germline CDR1 PRHDT, CDR2 FYEKMQ (reference sequence). This chain's CDR3 is CASSLAGEDLQPQHF. The CDR3 DNA sequence: TGTGCCAGCAGCTTAGCGGGAGAAGACCTTCAGCCCCAGCATTTT. Filled out from reference TRBV13 and TRBJ1-5, the complete variable domain reads AAGVIQSPRHLIKEKRETATLKCYPIPRHDTVYWYQQGPGQDPQFLISFYEKMQSDKGSIPDRFSAQQFSDYHSELNMSSLELGDSALYFCASSLAGEDLQPQHFGDGTRLSIL.

V is TRBV6-6 and J is TRBJ1-2; D is uncertain. Trimming shortened V by 2 bases and J by 4 bases, and 8 bases separated the two germline ends. The CDR3 has 13 amino acids. Germline CDR1 and CDR2: MNHNY and SVGAGI (reference sequence). This chain's CDR3 is CASSYTTAYGYTF. The CDR3 DNA follows: TGTGCCAGCAGTTACACCACAGCCTATGGCTACACCTTC.

The chain joins TRBV4-1 to TRBJ2-1, with D possibly matching TRBD1 (5 bases). The CDR3 runs to 14 residues. V lost 5 bases, J lost 6 bases, and 14 bases lay in between. Germline-derived CDR1 and CDR2 are MGHRA and YSYEKL. CDR3: CASSDWLGVNEQFF. The CDR3 DNA sequence: TGCGCCAGCAGCGACTGGCTAGGGGTCAATGAGCAGTTCTTC.

The chain couples TRBV7-9 to TRBJ2-7, with TRBD2 matching over 12 bases. V was pared by 5 bases and J by 2 bases, with 4 bases of the junction left unmatched. This CDR3 has 15 amino acids. Germline V gene data show CDR1 as SEHNR and CDR2 as FQNEAQ (reference sequence). Here the CDR3 reads CASSPGLAGPYEQYF. The CDR3 nucleotides are TGTGCCAGCAGCCCCGGACTAGCGGGACCCTACGAGCAGTACTTC.

The rearrangement uses TRBV29-1 and TRBJ2-7; a weak D match, TRBD1 (6 bases). The CDR3 has 12 residues. Germline values: CDR1 SQVTM, CDR2 ANQGSEA. Trimming removed 6 bases at V and 7 bases at J, with 16 bases between. The CDR3 nucleotides are TGCAGCGTCAGACAGGCACTTGGGGAGCAGTACTTC. Translated, it gives CSVRQALGEQYF.